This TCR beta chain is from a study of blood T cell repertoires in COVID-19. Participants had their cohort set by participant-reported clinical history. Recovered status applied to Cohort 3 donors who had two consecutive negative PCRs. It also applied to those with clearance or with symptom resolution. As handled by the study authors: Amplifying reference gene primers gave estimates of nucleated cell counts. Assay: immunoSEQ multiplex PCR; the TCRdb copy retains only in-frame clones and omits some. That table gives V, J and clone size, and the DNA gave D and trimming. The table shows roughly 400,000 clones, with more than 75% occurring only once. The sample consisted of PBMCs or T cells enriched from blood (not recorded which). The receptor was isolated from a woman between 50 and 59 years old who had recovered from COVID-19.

The CDR3 region is CASSLKAGGTLMNTEAFF. The CDR3, as DNA: TGTGCCAGCAGCCTCAAAGCCGGCGGCACACTTATGAACACTGAAGCTTTCTTT. The chain carries TRBV11-2 and TRBJ1-1; D is unresolved. Per the germline V gene, CDR1 is SGHAT and CDR2 is FQNNGV. This CDR3 spans 18 amino acids. Trimming cost V 5 bases and J 0 bases, with 22 bases left between them. Combining the CDR3 with reference TRBV11-2 and TRBJ1-1 gives the whole variable domain EAGVAQSPRYKIIEKRQSVAFWCNPISGHATLYWYQQILGQGPKLLIQFQNNGVVDDSQLPKDRFSAERLKGVDSTLKIQPAKLEDSAVYLCASSLKAGGTLMNTEAFFGQGTRLTVV.